This T cell receptor beta chain was captured by sequencing in a study of monozygotic twins with inflammatory bowel disease. The CDR3 is 13 amino acids. Per the germline V gene, CDR1 is LNHDA and CDR2 is SQIVND (reference sequence). The authors used about 3,200 ng of total RNA per TCR library. TCRdb re-called the 5' RACE reads and catalogs CDR3 proteins one per entry, DNA excluded. The sample includes approximately 210,000 distinct CDR3 sequences. Study conclusions and caveats: Twin pairs that were concordant did not differ from discordant pairs in repertoire similarity, possibly from limited power. IBD patients displayed reduced TCRbeta diversity (inverse Simpson) when set against healthy co-twins.

About this clonotype itself: What it binds is not known.

Donors each gave 2 to 2.5 ml of blood. The chain employs TRBV19 and TRBJ1-1; TCRdb proposes TRBD1, but this gene call is untestable without DNA. The TCR sequence derives from a human donor with ulcerative colitis or Crohn's disease, or a healthy co-twin of an affected twin (not recorded which). The sequencing sample was made of blood. CDR3 in amino acids: CASRRTLNTEAFF.